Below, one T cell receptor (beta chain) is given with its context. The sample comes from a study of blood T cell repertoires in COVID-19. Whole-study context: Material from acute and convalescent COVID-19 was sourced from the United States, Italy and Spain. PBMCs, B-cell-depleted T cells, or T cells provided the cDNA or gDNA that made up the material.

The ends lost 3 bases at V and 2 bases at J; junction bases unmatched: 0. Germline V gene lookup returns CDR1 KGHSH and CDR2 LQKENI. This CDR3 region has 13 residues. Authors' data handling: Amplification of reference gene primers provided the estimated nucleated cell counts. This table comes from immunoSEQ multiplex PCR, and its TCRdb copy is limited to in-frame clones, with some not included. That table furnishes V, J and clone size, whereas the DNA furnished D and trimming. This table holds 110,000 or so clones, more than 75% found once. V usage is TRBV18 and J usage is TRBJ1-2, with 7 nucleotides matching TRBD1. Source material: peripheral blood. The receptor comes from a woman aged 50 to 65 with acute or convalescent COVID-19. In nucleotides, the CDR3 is TGTGCCAGCTCACCGGGACAGAACTATGGCTACACCTTC. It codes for CASSPGQNYGYTF.